This T cell receptor beta chain derives from a study of blood T cell repertoires in COVID-19 (dated by TCRdb to 2020 to 2021). About the full investigation: Samples from collaborators originated in the United States, Italy and Spain and spanned both the acute and convalescent phases of COVID-19. The samples were drawn from two sources: the first 160 participants of the ongoing ImmuneRACE study, and 950 to 1,500 subjects contributed by 6 global collaborators. The repertoires were released in a freely available public database meant as a resource for research on the immune response to SARS-CoV-2. Subjects who had been exposed to COVID-19, were actively infected with it, or had recovered from it provided the deeply sampled blood TCRbeta repertoires that made up the dataset. The material from the prospective study consisted of cDNA or gDNA derived from T cells, B-cell-depleted T cells, or PBMCs. Sample metadata almost always included a de-identified subject ID, COVID-19 status, age in years and sex. Where available, HLA class I and class II types were taken from metadata supplied by the sample provider and were not determined by assay-based typing. Summary of the overall study and its limitations: The amount of clinical and demographic metadata varied by source and participant and was provided uncurated.

Whole blood was collected in K2EDTA tubes by collaborating institutions according to the institutions' own protocols. For TCRbeta analysis, collaborators shipped samples in one of three forms: frozen whole blood, isolated PBMCs, or DNA extracted from either of those sample types. The germline V gene encodes CDR1 MNHEY and CDR2 SVGAGI. The CDR3, from cysteine to phenylalanine, totals 13 residues. Kept here is only the CDR3 DNA, which spans 39 bases and is read in frame from base 1. Clipping removes 5 bases from V and 7 bases from J, with 4 as the unmatched junction base count. TCRbeta CDR3 regions were amplified from genomic DNA using the immunoSEQ Assay, a bias-controlled multiplex PCR. In the original analysis: Within the assay, amplification of reference gene primers was used to estimate how many nucleated cells each sample contained. To quantify the absolute abundance of each unique TCRbeta CDR3 rearrangement, sequence reads were collapsed and filtered. For each sample, productive Simpson clonality was calculated by taking the square root of Simpson's diversity index across productive rearrangements. TCRdb took over this immuneACCESS table, retaining in-frame rearrangements with V and J assigned. Such tables are incomplete; in checked studies, under half of the missing clones stem from an unresolved V gene, and the remainder is unexplained. V and J calls and clone size come straight from that table; D and trimming were deduced from the DNA. Recorded for this sample are about 240,000 clones; 80% to 85% of them occurred a single time. The top ten clonotypes cover roughly 3.2% of the sample.

Worth noting for this clone: What this receptor recognizes is not known. Nothing much larger sits one base from this clone, and base qualities are not available.

The receptor was isolated from a young woman with acute or convalescent COVID-19. The sample consisted of peripheral blood. The chain was built from TRBV6-5 and TRBJ2-7; the junction holds 11 bases that match TRBD1. The CDR3 reads CASSRTGGFEQYF. The DNA is as follows: TGTGCCAGCAGTAGGACAGGGGGCTTTGAGCAGTACTTC.